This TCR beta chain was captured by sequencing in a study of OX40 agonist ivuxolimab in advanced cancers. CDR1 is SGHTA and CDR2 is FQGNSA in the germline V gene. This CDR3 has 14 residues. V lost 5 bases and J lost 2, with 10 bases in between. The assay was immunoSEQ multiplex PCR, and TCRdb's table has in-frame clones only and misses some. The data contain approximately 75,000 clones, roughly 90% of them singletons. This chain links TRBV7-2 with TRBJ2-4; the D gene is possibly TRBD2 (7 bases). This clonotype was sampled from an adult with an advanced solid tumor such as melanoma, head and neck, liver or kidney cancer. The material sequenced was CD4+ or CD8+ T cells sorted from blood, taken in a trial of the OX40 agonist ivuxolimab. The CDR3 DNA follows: TGTGCCAGCAGCGAGGGGGGGTCCAAAAACATTCAGTACTTC. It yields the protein CASSEGGSKNIQYF.